The rows below give T cell receptor beta chains drawn from one sample of a study of human T cells and chemical hapten exposure. A single record per CDR3 protein comes from TCRdb applying MiXCR to the RACE reads. The table has about 42,000 distinct CDR3 sequences, about 8.9% seen once; the top ten hold over 12%. Specimen: whole blood, collected in connection with sensitization to the hapten diphenylcyclopropenone (DPC). The receptors originated from a woman between 35 and 50 years old with alopecia areata. Some clones in this sample may be carry-over from other donors' samples. The CDR3 runs from the conserved cysteine through the conserved F or W. Each record gives: D gene, V gene, J gene, clone size, CDR3 DNA, CDR3 protein. A D gene is named only where the DNA matches it firmly. The listing skips clone size in some rows; elsewhere it reads once, few, many or a size class.

d_call: TRBD1
v_call: TRBV28
j_call: TRBJ1-6
clone_size: many
cdr3_nt: TGTGCCAGCAGTCTTGGAGGGCAGGGGGGATCACCCCTCCACTTT
cdr3_aa: CASSLGGQGGSPLHF

d_call: TRBD2
v_call: TRBV11-3
j_call: TRBJ2-3
clone_size: NA
cdr3_nt: TGTGCCAGCAGCCACCGGGCGGGGGGTAGCACAGATACGCAGTATTTT
cdr3_aa: CASSHRAGGSTDTQYF

d_call: NA
v_call: TRBV28
j_call: TRBJ1-3
clone_size: NA
cdr3_nt: TGTGCCAGCGCCTTCGCAGGGTACTCTGGAAACACCATATATTTT
cdr3_aa: CASAFAGYSGNTIYF

d_call: NA
v_call: TRBV9
j_call: TRBJ2-1
clone_size: NA
cdr3_nt: TGTGCCAGCAGCGTCGGGACCCACCCAAGCTCCTACAATGAGCAGTTCTTC
cdr3_aa: CASSVGTHPSSYNEQFF

d_call: TRBD2
v_call: TRBV19
j_call: TRBJ2-3
clone_size: many
cdr3_nt: TGTGCCAGTACCATAGCGGGGGTCGGCACAGATACGCAGTATTTT
cdr3_aa: CASTIAGVGTDTQYF

d_call: NA
v_call: TRBV3-1
j_call: TRBJ2-5
clone_size: medium-sized
cdr3_nt: TGTGCCAGCAGCCAGGACTTCCAAGAGACCCAGTACTTC
cdr3_aa: CASSQDFQETQYF

d_call: NA
v_call: TRBV7-9
j_call: TRBJ1-5
clone_size: many
cdr3_nt: TGTGCCAGCAGTGGTGTCGGGGCTCAGCCCCAGCATTTT
cdr3_aa: CASSGVGAQPQHF

d_call: TRBD2
v_call: TRBV7-2
j_call: TRBJ2-5
clone_size: many
cdr3_nt: TGTGCCAGCAGCTTAGGGGGACTAGAAGGCGGGACCCAGTACTTC
cdr3_aa: CASSLGGLEGGTQYF

d_call: NA
v_call: TRBV4-1
j_call: TRBJ2-3
clone_size: NA
cdr3_nt: TGCGCCAGCAGCCAAGATGTTTCCTTTAAGGATACGCAGTATTTT
cdr3_aa: CASSQDVSFKDTQYF

d_call: NA
v_call: TRBV11-2
j_call: TRBJ1-1
clone_size: many
cdr3_nt: TGTGCCAGCAGCTTAGGTCAAAGGGTCCTCATGAACACTGAAGCTTTCTTT
cdr3_aa: CASSLGQRVLMNTEAFF

d_call: NA
v_call: TRBV7-9
j_call: TRBJ2-3
clone_size: many
cdr3_nt: TGTGCCAGCAGCTTAGAGCCTGGTCGGGGGAAGACCGCAGATACGCAGTATTTT
cdr3_aa: CASSLEPGRGKTADTQYF

d_call: NA
v_call: TRBV6-5
j_call: TRBJ2-2
clone_size: few
cdr3_nt: TGTGCCAGCCTGGGGGCCGGGGAGCTGTTTTTT
cdr3_aa: CASLGAGELFF

d_call: TRBD1
v_call: TRBV9
j_call: TRBJ1-2
clone_size: NA
cdr3_nt: TGTGCCAGCAGCGTAGAGATTCTGATCGGGACAGCCTATGGCTACACCTTC
cdr3_aa: CASSVEILIGTAYGYTF

d_call: NA
v_call: TRBV11-2
j_call: TRBJ2-7
clone_size: NA
cdr3_nt: TGTGCCAGCAGCTTACGGGAGCAGTACTTC
cdr3_aa: CASSLREQYF

d_call: NA
v_call: TRBV13
j_call: TRBJ2-3
clone_size: many
cdr3_nt: TGTGCCAGCAGCTTAAGGGGTGCCCGAGATACGCAGTATTTT
cdr3_aa: CASSLRGARDTQYF

d_call: NA
v_call: TRBV4-2
j_call: TRBJ2-3
clone_size: many
cdr3_nt: TGTGCCAGCAACCAACTAGCTGCGCGCACAGATACGCAGTATTTT
cdr3_aa: CASNQLAARTDTQYF

d_call: TRBD1
v_call: TRBV12-3/TRBV12-4
j_call: TRBJ1-5
clone_size: many
cdr3_nt: TGTGCCAGCAGTCCCCGGGACAGGCTTAATCAGCCCCAGCATTTT
cdr3_aa: CASSPRDRLNQPQHF

d_call: TRBD1
v_call: TRBV7-9
j_call: TRBJ1-2
clone_size: many
cdr3_nt: TGTGCCAGCAGCTTATTCGGACAGGGGAAAGGCTACACCTTC
cdr3_aa: CASSLFGQGKGYTF

d_call: NA
v_call: TRBV25-1
j_call: TRBJ2-3
clone_size: medium-sized
cdr3_nt: TGTGCCAGCAGTGTCGACTCGAGCGGCACAGATACGCAGTATTTT
cdr3_aa: CASSVDSSGTDTQYF

d_call: TRBD2
v_call: TRBV3-1
j_call: TRBJ2-4
clone_size: many
cdr3_nt: TGTGCCAGCAGCCAAGAATCCGGGGGGGCCTTAGGAAACATTCAGTACTTC
cdr3_aa: CASSQESGGALGNIQYF

d_call: NA
v_call: TRBV11-2
j_call: TRBJ2-3
clone_size: NA
cdr3_nt: TGTGCCAGCAGCCAAGGAGGACCAGGGGTCACAGATACGCAGTATTTT
cdr3_aa: CASSQGGPGVTDTQYF

d_call: NA
v_call: TRBV7-2
j_call: TRBJ2-3
clone_size: many
cdr3_nt: TGTGCCAGCAGTAAAGGGCAGGGAGGAGATACGCAGTATTTT
cdr3_aa: CASSKGQGGDTQYF

d_call: NA
v_call: TRBV29-1
j_call: TRBJ2-2
clone_size: NA
cdr3_nt: TGCAGCGTCCGGAGAGAGACCGGGGAGCTGTTTTTT
cdr3_aa: CSVRRETGELFF

d_call: TRBD2
v_call: TRBV20-1
j_call: TRBJ2-6
clone_size: many
cdr3_nt: TGCAGTGCTAGAGAGGGACTAGCGGAATCTGGGGCCAACGTCCTGACTTTC
cdr3_aa: CSAREGLAESGANVLTF

d_call: TRBD2
v_call: TRBV7-2
j_call: TRBJ2-3
clone_size: many
cdr3_nt: TGTGCCAGCAGCTTAGAAAGCGGGGGGGCGATCGGGGCAGATACGCAGTATTTT
cdr3_aa: CASSLESGGAIGADTQYF

d_call: NA
v_call: TRBV7-2
j_call: TRBJ2-2
clone_size: many
cdr3_nt: TGTGCCAGCAGCCTCAGAAAAGGGGCCGGGGAGCTGTTTTTT
cdr3_aa: CASSLRKGAGELFF

d_call: NA
v_call: TRBV3-1
j_call: TRBJ2-7
clone_size: NA
cdr3_nt: TGTGCCAGCAGCCAAGTGTCGTACGAGCAGTACTTC
cdr3_aa: CASSQVSYEQYF

d_call: NA
v_call: TRBV7-9
j_call: TRBJ2-1
clone_size: many
cdr3_nt: TGTGCCAGCAGCTCGAGACTCGGTGAGCAGTTCTTC
cdr3_aa: CASSSRLGEQFF

d_call: NA
v_call: TRBV10-3
j_call: TRBJ1-2
clone_size: many
cdr3_nt: TGTGCCATCAGAGCGGACCGCTCGGACTATGGCTACACCTTC
cdr3_aa: CAIRADRSDYGYTF

d_call: TRBD1
v_call: TRBV6-2/TRBV6-3
j_call: TRBJ1-5
clone_size: NA
cdr3_nt: TGTGCCAGCAGGAGCGGACAGGGAAGCAATCAGCCCCAGCATTTT
cdr3_aa: CASRSGQGSNQPQHF

d_call: NA
v_call: TRBV12-3/TRBV12-4
j_call: TRBJ2-3
clone_size: few
cdr3_nt: TGTGCCAGCACCCTAGGTCTCACAGATACGCAGTATTTT
cdr3_aa: CASTLGLTDTQYF

d_call: TRBD1
v_call: TRBV6-2/TRBV6-3
j_call: TRBJ1-5
clone_size: many
cdr3_nt: TGTGCCAGCCAAGACAGGGACAATCAGCCCCAGCATTTT
cdr3_aa: CASQDRDNQPQHF

d_call: NA
v_call: TRBV5-6
j_call: TRBJ1-2
clone_size: many
cdr3_nt: TGTGCCAGCAGCTTCAACTATGGCTACACCTTC
cdr3_aa: CASSFNYGYTF

d_call: NA
v_call: TRBV12-3/TRBV12-4
j_call: TRBJ2-2
clone_size: many
cdr3_nt: TGTGCCAGCAGTTTAGCGGGGGCCGGGAACACCGGGGAGCTGTTTTTT
cdr3_aa: CASSLAGAGNTGELFF

d_call: NA
v_call: TRBV27
j_call: TRBJ2-3
clone_size: many
cdr3_nt: TGTGCCAGCAGCCAGGGGTACCATACGCAGTATTTT
cdr3_aa: CASSQGYHTQYF

d_call: NA
v_call: TRBV5-4
j_call: TRBJ2-7
clone_size: many
cdr3_nt: TGTGCCAGCAGCGTGGGTAAGGGTTCCTACGAGCAGTACTTC
cdr3_aa: CASSVGKGSYEQYF

d_call: NA
v_call: TRBV2
j_call: TRBJ2-7
clone_size: NA
cdr3_nt: TGTGCCAGCAGTGTGATAACCTACGAGCAGTACTTC
cdr3_aa: CASSVITYEQYF

d_call: NA
v_call: TRBV28
j_call: TRBJ2-7
clone_size: many
cdr3_nt: TGTGCCAGCAGCCCCGACGGCTACGAGCAGTACTTC
cdr3_aa: CASSPDGYEQYF

d_call: TRBD1
v_call: TRBV2
j_call: TRBJ1-4
clone_size: NA
cdr3_nt: TGTGCCAGCAGTCGACAGGGGCATGTGTTTTTT
cdr3_aa: CASSRQGHVFF

d_call: NA
v_call: TRBV5-1
j_call: TRBJ2-6
clone_size: many
cdr3_nt: TGCGCCAGCAGCTTGGTGGCACGGAGCTCTGGGGCCAACGTCCTGACTTTC
cdr3_aa: CASSLVARSSGANVLTF

d_call: NA
v_call: TRBV7-6
j_call: TRBJ2-2
clone_size: NA
cdr3_nt: TGTGCCAGCAGCCAAACGAGGTTAGATGGCCTTGGAGGCGCGCTGTTTTTT
cdr3_aa: CASSQTRLDGLGGALFF

d_call: TRBD1
v_call: TRBV10-3
j_call: TRBJ1-1
clone_size: many
cdr3_nt: TGTGCCATCAGTGAGGTACCGACAGGGGGGTCGACTGAAGCTTTCTTT
cdr3_aa: CAISEVPTGGSTEAFF

d_call: TRBD1
v_call: TRBV6-1
j_call: TRBJ1-1
clone_size: few
cdr3_nt: TGTGCCAGCAGTAAATCAAAAACGGACAGGGGGGGCACTGAAGCTTTCTTT
cdr3_aa: CASSKSKTDRGGTEAFF

d_call: NA
v_call: TRBV7-9
j_call: TRBJ1-5
clone_size: few
cdr3_nt: TGTGCCAGCAGCCAGGGTGACCAGCCCCAGCATTTT
cdr3_aa: CASSQGDQPQHF

d_call: NA
v_call: TRBV2
j_call: TRBJ2-7
clone_size: once
cdr3_nt: TGTGCCAGCAGGCCCCCCCCACAGTCGTACGAGCAGTACTTC
cdr3_aa: CASRPPPQSYEQYF

d_call: NA
v_call: TRBV25-1
j_call: TRBJ2-5
clone_size: many
cdr3_nt: TGTGCCAGCAGTGATTGGACTACTGGGGAGACCCAGTACTTC
cdr3_aa: CASSDWTTGETQYF

d_call: NA
v_call: TRBV19
j_call: TRBJ1-5
clone_size: many
cdr3_nt: TGTGCCAGTACTTCCCAAAAAGGTTCGGGGGCCGCCCGTGAGCCCCAGCATTTT
cdr3_aa: CASTSQKGSGAAREPQHF

d_call: NA
v_call: TRBV2
j_call: TRBJ2-1
clone_size: many
cdr3_nt: TGTGCCAGCAGTGAATTGGGCGGGCAAACCTACAATGAGCAGTTCTTC
cdr3_aa: CASSELGGQTYNEQFF

d_call: NA
v_call: TRBV12-3/TRBV12-4
j_call: TRBJ1-1
clone_size: many
cdr3_nt: TGTGCCAGCAGTTTAGTTGGACCCGCGAACACTGAAGCTTTCTTT
cdr3_aa: CASSLVGPANTEAFF

d_call: TRBD1
v_call: TRBV29-1
j_call: TRBJ1-5
clone_size: NA
cdr3_nt: TGCAGCTTTGGAATAGAGGACAGGGATATCCATAGCAATCAGCCCCAGCATTTT
cdr3_aa: CSFGIEDRDIHSNQPQHF

d_call: TRBD1
v_call: TRBV20-1
j_call: TRBJ2-3
clone_size: many
cdr3_nt: TGCAGTGCCAACGCCGGACAGGGAATCCCAGATACGCAGTATTTT
cdr3_aa: CSANAGQGIPDTQYF

d_call: TRBD1
v_call: TRBV6-5
j_call: TRBJ1-5
clone_size: NA
cdr3_nt: TGTGCCAGCAGTGCGACCGGGACAGCTTATCAGCCCCAGCATTTT
cdr3_aa: CASSATGTAYQPQHF

d_call: NA
v_call: TRBV9
j_call: TRBJ1-4
clone_size: many
cdr3_nt: TGTGCCAGCAGCGTAGCTAAATCCGAGAATGAAAAACTGTTTTTT
cdr3_aa: CASSVAKSENEKLFF

d_call: TRBD2
v_call: TRBV5-4
j_call: TRBJ2-3
clone_size: many
cdr3_nt: TGTGCCAGCAGAACCGCGGGGGGGCGAGATCCCACAGATACGCAGTATTTT
cdr3_aa: CASRTAGGRDPTDTQYF

d_call: TRBD1
v_call: TRBV2
j_call: TRBJ1-5
clone_size: many
cdr3_nt: TGTGCCAGCAGTGAATGGCAGGGGGCAGGTCAGCCCCAGCATTTT
cdr3_aa: CASSEWQGAGQPQHF